This T cell receptor (beta chain) comes out of a study of T-cell reconstitution after alpha-beta-depleted transplantation in children (dated by TCRdb to the mid-2010s). As for the study more broadly: Using TCR repertoire profiling, the study quantitatively followed how T-cell immune reconstitution unfolded in children after TCRalphabeta/CD19-depleted allogeneic hematopoietic cell transplantation. Points the paper makes about the study in general: The frequencies of hyperexpanded clones fell over the following months, and after one year, T-cell counts and TCRbeta diversity were mostly attributed to newly produced T cells. In some patients, high TCRbeta diversity at day 60 was attributed to recipient T cells and intrathymic progenitors that had survived conditioning. The apparently early alphabetaT-cell count recovery about two months after transplant was reportedly dependent on only several hundred rapidly expanded clones derived from non-depleted graft cells.

The germline V gene specifies ENHRY as CDR1 and SYGVKD as CDR2. The CDR3 numbers 14 residues from cysteine through phenylalanine. Of all the DNA, just the CDR3 is kept, 42 bases in frame from base 1. Trimmed from V: 10 bases; trimmed from J: 7 bases; junction bases lacking a gene match: 9. This clonotype was seen many times. Its antigen is currently not known. No much larger clone exists at a distance of one base, and base qualities are not known. The library was prepared using PCR. This sample was sequenced with an Illumina HiSeq 2500. To normalize quantification of the TCRbeta repertoire, the TCR libraries were built with molecular barcoding that relied on unique molecular identifiers. In-frame beta chains were kept once TCRdb had trimmed the public reads at Q25 with fastp and called clones with MiXCR. Records with the same CDR3 protein are collapsed into one entry carrying the most frequent genes and DNA. The sample table shows 5,100 or so distinct CDR3 sequences, and about 26% are seen once. Over 30% of the sample rests with the top ten.

This specimen's time point label, interpreted: day 60 (about 2 months) after transplantation. What the treatment or condition label conveys for this sample: allogeneic hematopoietic cell transplantation with graft depleted of TCRalphabeta T cells and CD19 B cells. The transplant recipients were children given TCRalphabeta/CD19-depleted allogeneic hematopoietic cell grafts. This clonotype was sampled from a male patient aged 2 to 9 who had a stem cell transplant for acute lymphoblastic leukemia, so the T cells may come from the graft donor. The chain is made from TRBV10-3 and TRBJ2-1, with 11 bases in between that match TRBD2. The starting material was PBMCs, mostly from graft donor cells, obtained 60 days after TCRalphabeta/CD19-depleted stem cell transplant. Read as DNA, the sequence is TGTGCCAGCCAGGGAACTAGCGGGAGTAATGAGCAGTTCTTC. This codes for CASQGTSGSNEQFF.